Listed below are T cell receptor beta chains from one sample, sequenced in a study of cytomegalovirus exposure and HLA in healthy donors. The method was immunoSEQ multiplex PCR; TCRdb's version includes in-frame clones alone and lacks a portion of them. The sample yields around 120,000 clones, about 80% seen once. Sequencing was done on a sample of PBMCs. Receptor source: a female donor in good health and CMV-seropositive. CDR3s include the opening cysteine and the closing phenylalanine or tryptophan. D genes are given only for firm matches. A row's size may be missing; if present it is once, few, many or a size class.

abundance	d_gene	v_gene	len	j_gene	CDR3aa	CDR3nt
few	.	TRBV5-1	13	TRBJ1-6	CASSLERNSPLHF	TGCGCCAGCAGCTTGGAGCGAAATTCACCCCTCCACTTT
.	TRBD2	TRBV9	14	TRBJ2-3	CASSAGLRTDTQYF	TGTGCCAGCAGCGCGGGACTACGCACAGATACGCAGTATTTT
.	TRBD1	TRBV6-5	14	TRBJ1-2	CASSYTGQGYGYTF	TGTGCCAGCAGTTACACAGGACAGGGTTATGGCTACACCTTC
.	TRBD1	TRBV9	16	TRBJ1-6	CASSALGQPVNSPLHF	TGTGCCAGCAGCGCCCTGGGACAGCCTGTTAATTCACCCCTCCACTTT
.	.	TRBV9	13	TRBJ1-6	CASSLMDNSPLHF	TGTGCCAGCAGCCTAATGGATAATTCACCCCTCCACTTT
.	TRBD1	TRBV5-1	13	TRBJ2-1	CASSLQGVTEQFF	TGCGCCAGCAGCTTACAGGGGGTGACTGAGCAGTTCTTC
.	.	TRBV7-9	14	TRBJ1-1	CASSPTNGNTEAFF	TGTGCCAGCAGCCCGACAAACGGGAACACTGAAGCTTTCTTT
.	TRBD1	TRBV5-6	16	TRBJ2-4	CASSFDRGGAKNIQYF	TGTGCCAGCAGCTTCGACAGGGGGGGAGCCAAAAACATTCAGTACTTC
.	TRBD2	TRBV5-4	15	TRBJ2-3	CASSLTLAGADTQYF	TGTGCCAGCAGCCTAACACTAGCGGGGGCAGATACGCAGTATTTT
.	TRBD2	TRBV4-2	16	TRBJ2-1	CASSQELLAGGNEQFF	TGTGCCAGCAGCCAAGAGTTGTTAGCGGGGGGCAATGAGCAGTTCTTC
.	TRBD2	TRBV2	18	TRBJ2-6	CASSPLGLAGLGANVLTF	TGTGCCAGCAGTCCTCTCGGACTAGCGGGGCTCGGGGCCAACGTCCTGACTTTC
.	TRBD2	TRBV4-2	15	TRBJ2-5	CASSQVEGGTETQYF	TGTGCCAGCAGCCAAGTTGAGGGAGGGACGGAGACCCAGTACTTC
.	TRBD1	TRBV5-1	18	TRBJ1-6	CASSPQWTGGADNSPLHF	TGCGCCAGCAGCCCTCAGTGGACAGGGGGGGCCGATAATTCACCCCTCCACTTT
few	.	TRBV25-1	11	TRBJ1-4	CASEWGEKLFF	TGTGCCAGTGAGTGGGGCGAAAAACTGTTTTTT
.	.	TRBV25-1	15	TRBJ2-1	CASSGRRDKLYEQFF	TGTGCCAGCAGTGGTCGCCGGGATAAGCTATATGAGCAGTTCTTC
.	.	TRBV11-2	13	TRBJ2-7	CASSFASSREQYF	TGTGCCAGCAGTTTTGCCAGTTCTCGCGAGCAGTACTTC
.	TRBD1	TRBV2	12	TRBJ1-4	CARGTANEKLFF	TGTGCCAGGGGGACAGCTAATGAAAAACTGTTTTTT
.	TRBD1	TRBV2	14	TRBJ2-5	CASSALTGKETQYF	TGTGCCAGCAGTGCTCTGACAGGGAAAGAGACCCAGTACTTC
.	.	TRBV6-1	14	TRBJ2-3	CASSEPWRTDTQYF	TGTGCCAGCAGTGAGCCTTGGAGAACAGATACGCAGTATTTT
few	TRBD1	TRBV19	11	TRBJ1-1	CASRGTGGAFF	TGTGCCAGTAGAGGTACAGGGGGAGCTTTCTTT
few	.	TRBV27	14	TRBJ2-4	CASSSGAGWDIQYF	TGTGCCAGCAGTTCAGGGGCAGGTTGGGACATTCAGTACTTC
.	.	TRBV12-5	21	TRBJ1-6	CASGSRPQPRKRGARNSPLHF	TGTGCTAGTGGCTCCCGACCCCAACCTAGAAAACGCGGGGCTAGAAATTCACCCCTCCACTTT
.	TRBD2	TRBV18	15	TRBJ2-5	CASSPSLAGKETQYF	TGTGCCAGCTCACCCTCACTAGCGGGGAAAGAGACCCAGTACTTC
.	TRBD1	TRBV30	12	TRBJ1-2	CAWSAGGYGYTF	TGTGCCTGGTCCGCAGGGGGGTATGGCTACACCTTC
.	TRBD2	TRBV30	12	TRBJ2-7	CAWTRGGREQYF	TGTGCCTGGACCCGGGGAGGGCGCGAGCAGTACTTC
once	.	TRBV11-3	15	TRBJ2-7	CASSPCSISGYEQYF	TGTGCCAGCAGCCCCTGCTCTATCTCGGGATACGAGCAGTACTTC
.	.	TRBV30	13	TRBJ1-6	CAWRTANGSPLHF	TGTGCCTGGAGGACAGCTAATGGTTCACCCCTCCACTTT
.	.	TRBV5-6	17	TRBJ1-5	CASSLGGPGRINQPQHF	TGTGCCAGCAGCTTGGGGGGCCCAGGTCGGATCAATCAGCCCCAGCATTTT
once	.	TRBV5-8	15	TRBJ2-7	CASSLVADRSYEQYF	TGTGCCAGCAGCTTGGTAGCGGACCGCTCCTACGAGCAGTACTTC
.	.	TRBV5-6	17	TRBJ1-2	CASSLAPRGGLNYGYTF	TGTGCCAGCAGCTTGGCCCCCCGCGGGGGGCTTAACTATGGCTACACCTTC
.	TRBD2	TRBV5-1	16	TRBJ2-1	CASSTSGGTSYNEQFF	TGCGCCAGCAGCACTAGCGGGGGGACGTCCTACAATGAGCAGTTCTTC
.	.	TRBV23-1	18	TRBJ1-6	CANKTFVDRIPRDSPLHF	TGCGCTAACAAAACTTTTGTGGACAGAATCCCAAGGGATTCACCCCTCCACTTT
.	.	TRBV4-3	15	TRBJ1-6	CASSLRGGSNSPLHF	TGCGCCAGCAGCCTTAGGGGGGGGAGTAATTCACCCCTCCACTTT
few	TRBD2	TRBV11-1	15	TRBJ2-7	CASSLRGVSSHEQYF	TGTGCCAGCAGCTTACGGGGGGTTTCCTCCCACGAGCAGTACTTC
few	.	TRBV5-6	13	TRBJ1-1	CASSRRQDRKAFF	TGTGCCAGCAGCAGGCGACAGGACCGAAAAGCTTTCTTT
.	TRBD2	TRBV25-1	15	TRBJ2-1	CASSELSSGYNEQFF	TGTGCCAGCAGTGAACTGTCTAGCGGGTACAATGAGCAGTTCTTC
once	TRBD2	TRBV6-5	15	TRBJ2-3	CASSGLAGGRDTQYF	TGTGCCAGCAGCGGCCTAGCGGGGGGTAGGGATACGCAGTATTTT
once	TRBD1	TRBV28	13	TRBJ2-7	CASSGGQGDEQYF	TGTGCCAGCAGTGGGGGACAGGGCGACGAGCAGTACTTC
.	.	TRBV6-1	16	TRBJ1-6	CASSEPPSQGNSPLHF	TGTGCCAGCAGTGAACCGCCGAGTCAGGGAAATTCACCCCTCCACTTT
few	.	TRBV2	13	TRBJ1-1	CASSDGGKVEAFF	TGTGCCAGCAGTGATGGGGGGAAGGTTGAAGCTTTCTTT
once	.	TRBV7-3	12	TRBJ2-1	CASSLTGAGQFF	TGTGCCAGCAGCTTAACGGGGGCGGGGCAGTTCTTC
.	.	TRBV9	15	TRBJ2-1	CASSAGTGAYNEQFF	TGTGCCAGCAGCGCCGGAACCGGGGCCTACAATGAGCAGTTCTTC
once	TRBD1	TRBV7-8	13	TRBJ2-7	CASSFPSSTGPNF	TGTGCCAGCAGCTTCCCTTCTTCGACAGGGCCCAACTTC
.	.	TRBV6-6	13	TRBJ2-3	CAASRGLVDTQYF	TGTGCCGCATCAAGGGGGTTAGTAGATACGCAGTATTTT
.	TRBD1	TRBV19	15	TRBJ2-1	CASSRGTGAGNEQFF	TGTGCCAGTAGTAGGGGGACAGGGGCGGGAAATGAGCAGTTCTTC
.	TRBD1	TRBV6-5	14	TRBJ1-2	CASSDSGGGYGYTF	TGTGCCAGCAGTGACTCAGGGGGCGGCTATGGCTACACCTTC
.	.	TRBV7-2	15	TRBJ1-4	CASSLANRENEKLFF	TGTGCCAGCAGCTTAGCGAACAGAGAGAATGAAAAACTGTTTTTT
.	.	TRBV5-4	16	TRBJ1-1	CASSLAPGDMNTEAFF	TGTGCCAGCAGCTTGGCCCCAGGCGATATGAACACTGAAGCTTTCTTT
once	TRBD1	TRBV2	13	TRBJ2-3	CASGGTGGDTQYF	TGTGCCAGCGGCGGAACAGGGGGGGATACGCAGTATTTT
.	TRBD1	TRBV15	16	TRBJ2-7	CATSSRQGTFTYEQYF	TGTGCCACCAGCTCCCGACAGGGGACTTTTACCTACGAGCAGTACTTC
.	TRBD1	TRBV7-2	14	TRBJ1-5	CASSRTGPNQPQHF	TGTGCCAGCAGTCGGACAGGGCCCAATCAGCCCCAGCATTTT
.	TRBD1	TRBV9	15	TRBJ1-5	CASSQTGDRNQPQHF	TGTGCCAGCAGCCAGACAGGGGACCGCAATCAGCCCCAGCATTTT
.	.	TRBV6-1	13	TRBJ1-2	CASLRLGNYGYTF	TGTGCCAGCCTCCGTCTAGGTAACTATGGCTACACCTTC
.	TRBD1	TRBV19	16	TRBJ1-5	CASSPPDRVSNQPQHF	TGTGCCAGTAGTCCGCCCGACAGGGTGAGCAATCAGCCCCAGCATTTT
.	TRBD1	TRBV6-6	12	TRBJ1-4	CASSQGEEKLFF	TGTGCCAGCAGCCAGGGGGAAGAAAAACTGTTTTTT
.	.	TRBV21-1	18	TRBJ1-6	CASSKNGRESSYNSPLHF	TGTGCCAGCAGCAAAAACGGGAGGGAGAGCTCCTATAATTCACCCCTCCACTTT
.	.	TRBV2	13	TRBJ2-3	CASSVRETDTQYF	TGTGCCAGCAGTGTTCGGGAGACAGATACGCAGTATTTT
few	.	TRBV20-1	11	TRBJ2-7	CSASRQPEQYF	TGCAGTGCGAGCAGACAACCCGAGCAGTACTTC
.	.	TRBV30	13	TRBJ2-4	CAWSNRGGNIQYF	TGTGCCTGGAGTAACAGGGGAGGAAACATTCAGTACTTC